This T cell receptor beta chain is from a study of blood T cell repertoires in COVID-19. Background on the study: Sources were T cells, B-cell-depleted T cells, or PBMCs; the material itself was cDNA or gDNA.

In the authors' methods: Estimates of nucleated cell counts were drawn from the amplification of reference gene primers. The data were produced by immunoSEQ multiplex PCR, yet TCRdb's version contains in-frame clones alone and is incomplete. V and J calls and clone size are given by that table; D and trimming were obtained from the DNA. Of under 150,000 clones detected, 86% appear once; the ten largest clones hold around 2.3%. V was clipped by 8 bases and J by 3 bases; unmatched bases: 11. Germline values: CDR1 SEHNR, CDR2 FQNEAQ (reference sequence). The CDR3 sequence is 15 residues long. Each participant's cohort was designated according to participant-reported clinical history. For recovered donors of Cohort 3, there were two negative PCRs, clearance, or symptom resolution.

Specimen: PBMCs or T cells enriched from blood (not recorded which). The source of this sequence is a woman between 50 and 59 years old who had recovered from COVID-19. The chain combines TRBV7-9 with TRBJ2-3; 7 bases match TRBD2. CDR3 in amino acids: CASPGWEGRTDTQYF. For the CDR3, the DNA is TGTGCCAGCCCCGGATGGGAGGGGAGGACAGATACGCAGTATTTT.